This T cell receptor beta chain was identified during a study of cytomegalovirus exposure and HLA in healthy donors. Germline loops: CDR1 SGHAT, CDR2 FQNNGV. There are 13 residues in the CDR3. Trimming at V came to 5 bases and at J to 11 bases, leaving 11 bases not matched to a gene. The repertoire was sequenced with immunoSEQ multiplex PCR; TCRdb's copy has only in-frame clones and lacks some. The repertoire has tens of thousands of clones, less than 90% of them found once; the top ten carry about 12%. This sequence was found in a woman younger than 30 in good health and CMV-seropositive. The chain links TRBV11-2 to TRBJ1-1; 7 bases fit TRBD1. Sequencing was performed on PBMCs. The CDR3 DNA is TGTGCCAGCAGCAGAGACAGGGTCCGAGAGGCTTTCTTT. This gives the protein CASSRDRVREAFF.